This TCR beta chain is drawn from a study of T cells in localized non-small cell lung cancer (dated by TCRdb to the early 2020s). Broadly, across the study: Comparing tumors with uninvolved tumor-adjacent lungs, the study looked at the T cell repertoires of roughly 250 patients with early-stage NSCLC. The cohort was made up of fewer than 250 treatment-naive NSCLC patients whose localized lung tumors had been resected. The mean age of the NSCLC patients was around 67 years, with approximately 130 men and over 100 women. What the research found in general, with its limitations: Uninvolved tumor-adjacent lung showed the highest T cell clonality, higher than tumor, which suggests more focused antigenic responses in the uninvolved tumor-adjacent lung. Because the study design was exploratory, TCR variables were selected using unadjusted p-values without false-discovery rate correction. Longer overall survival was associated with higher blood T cell density, whereas shorter survival was associated with higher adjacent-lung clonality. A median of 57 of the top 100 tumor clones turned up in the paired uninvolved adjacent lung, and under 30 of those clones also ranked among the top 100 of that same adjacent lung. Because multi-region tumor sequencing was not performed, intratumor heterogeneity could not be ruled out.

Remarks on this clone: There is no known antigen for this receptor. No much larger clone is present one base from it, and per-base qualities are unavailable.

The immunoSEQ Assay was used to sequence TCR beta CDR3 regions from DNA. On the authors' methods: T cell density was computed as TCR beta template counts normalized to usable DNA estimated by amplifying housekeeping genes. Richness was estimated using the preseqR package, with extrapolation to 400,000 templates for PBMC samples and to 120,000 templates for tissue samples. Clonality was defined by subtracting Pielou's evenness from one. Differential abundance testing on productive amino-acid clonotypes, with a minimum total count of 5 and an alpha of 0.1, was used to identify tissue-enriched TCRs. The Jaccard Index and the Morisita Overlap Index were used to quantify repertoire overlap between compartments. GLIPH grouped TCR beta CDR3s together with public tetramer-defined viral CDR3s, and a viral motif had to include at least three viral sequences and also show V-gene enrichment. TCRdb holds this immuneACCESS table with in-frame rearrangements only. Some clones are missing; in checked studies, unresolved V genes explain under half, and the rest has no known cause. V, J and clone size derive from that table, while D and trimming were established from the DNA sequence. This sample holds 37,000 or so clones; over 80% were observed only once. The ten largest clonotypes hold 2.5% to 3.5% of the sample.

Taken from cysteine to phenylalanine, the CDR3 has 15 residues. Left in the record is the CDR3 DNA by itself, 45 bases read in frame from the first base. CDR1 and CDR2 are read off the germline V gene (reference sequence) as MNHEY and SMNVEV. For this chain, trimming is 4 bases at the V end and 5 bases at the J end, and the number of junction bases without a gene match is 10. At diagnosis, tumor, uninvolved tumor-adjacent lung and peripheral blood were collected and then preserved as a mix of FFPE and fresh-frozen material. For TCR repertoire profiling, the blood samples were analyzed as peripheral blood mononuclear cells.

This sequence originates from a woman aged 40 to 75 with stage I lung adenocarcinoma. Source: peripheral blood, taken before any cancer treatment. The chain joins TRBV27 to TRBJ1-1; 7 bases in the junction line up with TRBD1. This receptor has the CDR3 CASSSSPTGRTEAFF. The DNA is as follows: TGTGCCAGCAGTTCATCACCGACAGGGAGGACTGAAGCTTTCTTT.